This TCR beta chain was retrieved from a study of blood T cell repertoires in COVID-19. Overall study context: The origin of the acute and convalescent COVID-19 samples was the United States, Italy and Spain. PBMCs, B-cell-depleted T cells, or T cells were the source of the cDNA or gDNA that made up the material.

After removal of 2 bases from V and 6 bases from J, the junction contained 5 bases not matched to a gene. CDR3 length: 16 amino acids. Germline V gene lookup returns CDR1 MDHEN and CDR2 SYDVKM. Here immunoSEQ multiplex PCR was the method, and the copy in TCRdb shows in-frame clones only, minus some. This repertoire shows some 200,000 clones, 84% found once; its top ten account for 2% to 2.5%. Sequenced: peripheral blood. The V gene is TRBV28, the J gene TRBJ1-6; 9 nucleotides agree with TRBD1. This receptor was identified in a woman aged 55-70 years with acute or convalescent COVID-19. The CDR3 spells CASSLPQQGANSPLHF. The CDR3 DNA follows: TGTGCCAGCAGTTTACCCCAACAGGGGGCTAATTCACCCCTCCACTTT.